Presented here are 9 T cell receptor beta chains from one specimen sequenced in a study of spatial heterogeneity in lung cancer. Study-wide results and limits: Higher tumor mutation counts went along with higher counts of expanded intratumoral alpha and beta TCRs.

These receptors' targets are unknown. Time point given: sample taken at primary tumor resection. One entry per CDR3 protein, called by TCRdb with MiXCR from the 5' RACE reads. The sample carries 24,000 or so distinct CDR3 sequences, under 9.5% recorded once. Sample: lung tumor tissue, taken at surgery. The source of these receptors is a male donor with early-stage non-small cell lung cancer.

There are a few counts of this clonotype. V usage is TRBV5-1 and J usage is TRBJ2-7; the D gene is possibly TRBD2 (5 bases). The V end lost 5 bases, the J end lost 2 bases, and 17 bases lay between the germline ends. The CDR3 runs to 15 residues. The germline V gene encodes CDR1 SGHRS and CDR2 YFSETQ. The CDR3 region has the DNA TGCGCCAGCAGGCGGTCGGGCGGGTTAGCCTACGAGCAGTACTTC. Translation gives CASRRSGGLAYEQYF.

This clonotype occurred many times. This chain links TRBV4-1 with TRBJ2-7; 8 bases match TRBD1. The CDR3 contains 16 residues. Trimming cost V 1 base and J 6 bases; bases outside gene matches: 11. Per the germline V gene, CDR1 is MGHRA and CDR2 is YSYEKL. This chain's CDR3 is CASSQGKTGARLEQYF. CDR3 DNA sequence: TGCGCCAGCAGCCAAGGGAAGACAGGGGCGAGACTCGAGCAGTACTTC.

The rearrangement uses TRBV20-1 and TRBJ2-7; D unresolved. V was pared by 6 bases and J by 1 base, with 16 bases between. CDR1 and CDR2 (germline): DFQATT, SNEGSKA (reference sequence). The CDR3 is 14 amino acids. The CDR3: CSARTLTGSYEQYF. CDR3 DNA sequence: TGCAGTGCCCGAACTCTGACCGGTTCCTACGAGCAGTACTTC.

This clonotype was counted ten times or more. The chain couples TRBV28 to TRBJ1-2; no definite D call. CDR3 length: 13 amino acids. The germline V gene has CDR1 MDHEN and CDR2 SYDVKM. Deletions cut 3 bases from V and 5 bases from J, with 10 bases between. The CDR3 here is CASSFARSYGYTF. The CDR3 bases are TGTGCCAGCAGTTTTGCAAGATCTTATGGCTACACCTTC.

At least ten counts were recorded for this clonotype. J is TRBJ2-1 and V is TRBV15; D remains ambiguous. Per the germline V gene, CDR1 is LNHNV and CDR2 is YYDKDF (reference sequence). The CDR3 loop spans 14 amino acids. Between the trimmed V and J ends, which lost 5 bases and 4 bases, there was a span of 12 bases. CDR3 region: CATSPEVKYNEQFF. CDR3 bases: TGTGCCACCAGCCCCGAAGTTAAATACAATGAGCAGTTCTTC.

The gene calls are TRBV29-1 and TRBJ1-2; D gene unclear. The V gene lost 6 bases and the J gene lost 10 bases, with 24 bases spanning the gap. The CDR3 spans 14 residues. Germline V CDR1 and CDR2: SQVTM, ANQGSEA. The CDR3 region is CSVVKLDSRQPYTF. In nucleotides, the CDR3 is TGCAGCGTCGTAAAACTGGACTCTCGGCAACCCTACACCTTC.

This clonotype showed up many times. The CDR3 DNA is TGTGCCAGCTCACCCCCGAGGGGTGGAAACACCATATATTTT. It is translated as CASSPPRGGNTIYF. The chain uses TRBV18 and TRBJ1-3, with D possibly TRBD1 on 5 matching bases. The CDR3 spans 14 residues. The V gene's germline CDR1 is KGHSH and CDR2 LQKENI. The V end lost 3 bases, the J end lost 3 bases, and 9 bases lay between the germline ends.

This clonotype was seen at least ten times. This CDR3 is CSARGPQENEQYF. CDR3 nucleotides: TGCAGTGCTAGAGGCCCACAAGAAAACGAGCAGTACTTC. The chain uses TRBV20-1 and TRBJ2-7; no firm D call. CDR1 is DFQATT, CDR2 SNEGSKA, per germline (reference sequence). V was trimmed by 1 base and J by 5 bases, leaving 12 bases between them. The CDR3 loop spans 13 amino acids.

This clonotype was detected a few times. The gene calls are TRBV24-1 and TRBJ2-5; 7 bases fit TRBD1. The CDR3 extends over 16 amino acids. Germline lookup yields CDR1 KGHDR and CDR2 SFDVKD. Germline trimming cut 1 base from V and 2 bases from J; bases unmatched to any gene: 6. The CDR3 coding sequence is TGTGCCACCAGTGATTTCAGGGGGAGTTCTCAAGAGACCCAGTACTTC. Residues: CATSDFRGSSQETQYF.